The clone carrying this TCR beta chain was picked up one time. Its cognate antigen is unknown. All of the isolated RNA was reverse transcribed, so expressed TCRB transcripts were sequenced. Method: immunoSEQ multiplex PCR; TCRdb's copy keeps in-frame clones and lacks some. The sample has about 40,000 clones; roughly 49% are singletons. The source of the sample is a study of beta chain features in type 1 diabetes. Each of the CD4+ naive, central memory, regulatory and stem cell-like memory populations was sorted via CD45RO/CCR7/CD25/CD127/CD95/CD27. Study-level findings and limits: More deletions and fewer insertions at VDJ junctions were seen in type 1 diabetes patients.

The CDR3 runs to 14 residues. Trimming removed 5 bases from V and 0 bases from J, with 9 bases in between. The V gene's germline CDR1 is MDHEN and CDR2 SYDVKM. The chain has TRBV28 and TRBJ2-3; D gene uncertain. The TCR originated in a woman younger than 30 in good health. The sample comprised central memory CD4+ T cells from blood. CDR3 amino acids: CASSVTASTDTQYF. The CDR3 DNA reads TGTGCCAGCAGTGTCACAGCTAGCACAGATACGCAGTATTTT.